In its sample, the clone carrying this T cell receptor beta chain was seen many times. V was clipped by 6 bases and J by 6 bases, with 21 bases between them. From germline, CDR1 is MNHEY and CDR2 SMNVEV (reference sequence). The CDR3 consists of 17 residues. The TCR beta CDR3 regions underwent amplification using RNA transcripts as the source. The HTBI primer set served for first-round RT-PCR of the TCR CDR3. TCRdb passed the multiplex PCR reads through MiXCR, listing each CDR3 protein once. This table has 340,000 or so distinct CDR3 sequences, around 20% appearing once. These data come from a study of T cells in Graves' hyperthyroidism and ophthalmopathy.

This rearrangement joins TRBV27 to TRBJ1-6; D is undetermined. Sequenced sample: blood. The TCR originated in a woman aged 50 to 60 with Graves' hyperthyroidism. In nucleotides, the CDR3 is TGTGCCAGCAGCTCTTTAAAGGTAGCGACGTCTAATTCACCCCTCCACTTT. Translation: CASSSLKVATSNSPLHF.